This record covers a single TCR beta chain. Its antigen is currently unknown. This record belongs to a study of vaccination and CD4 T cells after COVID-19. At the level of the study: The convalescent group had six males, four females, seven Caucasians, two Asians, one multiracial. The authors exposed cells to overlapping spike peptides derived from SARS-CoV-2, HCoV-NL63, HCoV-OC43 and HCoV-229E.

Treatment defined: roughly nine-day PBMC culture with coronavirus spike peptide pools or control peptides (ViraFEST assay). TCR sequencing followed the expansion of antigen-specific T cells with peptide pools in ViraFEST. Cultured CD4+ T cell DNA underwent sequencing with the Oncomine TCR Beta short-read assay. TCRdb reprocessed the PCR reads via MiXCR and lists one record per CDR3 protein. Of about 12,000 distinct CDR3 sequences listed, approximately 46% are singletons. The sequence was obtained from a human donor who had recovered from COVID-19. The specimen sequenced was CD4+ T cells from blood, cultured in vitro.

In DNA, the CDR3 is TGCAGTGCTAGAGATGGGGGGGGCCAGCCCCAGCATTTT. This sequence encodes CSARDGGGQPQHF. V is TRBV20-1 and J is TRBJ1-5; D perhaps matches TRBD1 (6 bases). V was trimmed by 0 bases and J by 7 bases, leaving 10 bases between them. The CDR3 totals 13 residues. Germline CDR1 and CDR2: DFQATT and SNEGSKA (reference sequence).